The clone carrying this TCR beta chain came up a few times. The data derive from a study of T-cell reconstitution after alpha-beta-depleted transplantation in children. J lost 2 bases, V lost 0 bases, and 13 bases had no gene match. Germline lookup yields CDR1 LGHNA and CDR2 YNFKEQ. This CDR3 is 18 amino acids long. Construction of the TCRbeta library involved unique molecular identifiers. From the PCR reads, TCRdb called clonotypes with MiXCR, one entry per CDR3 protein. This repertoire shows 500,000 or so distinct CDR3 sequences, about 31% found once; its top ten account for under 3%. The chain is built from TRBV4-2 and TRBJ2-7; 7 bases fit TRBD1. The clonotype comes from a human donor who donated a stem cell graft to a child with aplastic anemia. Sample: PBMCs from the stem cell graft donor, taken from the stem cell graft. The CDR3 nucleotides are TGTGCCAGCAGCCAAGAGGGTAGGGGCAGGGGGTATCCCTACGAGCAGTACTTC. Amino acid sequence: CASSQEGRGRGYPYEQYF.